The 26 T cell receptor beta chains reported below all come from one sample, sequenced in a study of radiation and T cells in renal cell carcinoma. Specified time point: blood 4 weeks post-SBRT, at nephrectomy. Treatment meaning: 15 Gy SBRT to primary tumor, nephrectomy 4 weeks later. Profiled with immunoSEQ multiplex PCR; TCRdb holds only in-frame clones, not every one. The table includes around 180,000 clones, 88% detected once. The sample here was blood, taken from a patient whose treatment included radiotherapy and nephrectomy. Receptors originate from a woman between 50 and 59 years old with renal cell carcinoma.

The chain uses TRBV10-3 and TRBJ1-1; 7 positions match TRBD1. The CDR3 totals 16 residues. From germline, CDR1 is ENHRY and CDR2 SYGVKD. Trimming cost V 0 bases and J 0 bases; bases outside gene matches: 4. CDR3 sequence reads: CAISESTGTMNTEAFF. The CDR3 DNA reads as TGTGCCATCAGTGAGTCGACAGGGACTATGAACACTGAAGCTTTCTTT.

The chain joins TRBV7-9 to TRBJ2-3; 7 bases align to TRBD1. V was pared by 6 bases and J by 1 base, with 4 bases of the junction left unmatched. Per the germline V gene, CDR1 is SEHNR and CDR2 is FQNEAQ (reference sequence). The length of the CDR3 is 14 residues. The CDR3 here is CASREGQGTDTQYF. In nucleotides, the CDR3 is TGTGCCAGCAGGGAAGGACAGGGCACAGATACGCAGTATTTT.

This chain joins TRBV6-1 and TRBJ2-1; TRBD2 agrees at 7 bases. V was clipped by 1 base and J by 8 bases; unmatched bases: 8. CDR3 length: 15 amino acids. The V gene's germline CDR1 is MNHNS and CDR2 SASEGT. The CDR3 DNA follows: TGTGCCAGCAGTGAAGGGCTAGCGGCAGGCGATGAGCAGTTCTTC. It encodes CASSEGLAAGDEQFF.

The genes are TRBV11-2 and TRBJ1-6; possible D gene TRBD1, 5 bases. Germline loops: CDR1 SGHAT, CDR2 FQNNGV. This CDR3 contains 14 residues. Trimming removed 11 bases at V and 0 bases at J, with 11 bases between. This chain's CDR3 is CASGRSSYNSPLHF. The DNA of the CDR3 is TGTGCCTCGGGACGTAGCTCCTATAATTCACCCCTCCACTTT.

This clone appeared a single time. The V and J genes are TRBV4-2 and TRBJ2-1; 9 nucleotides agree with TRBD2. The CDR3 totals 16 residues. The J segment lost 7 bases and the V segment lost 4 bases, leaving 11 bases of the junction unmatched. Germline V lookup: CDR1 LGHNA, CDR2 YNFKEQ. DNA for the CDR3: TGTGCCAGCAGCCGAGCTGGCGGGGGGGCCGGGAATGAGCAGTTCTTC. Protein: CASSRAGGGAGNEQFF.

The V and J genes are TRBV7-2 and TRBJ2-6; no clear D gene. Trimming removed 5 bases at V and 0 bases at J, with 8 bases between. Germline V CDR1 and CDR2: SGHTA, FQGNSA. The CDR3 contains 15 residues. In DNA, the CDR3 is TGTGCCAGCAGCATACAGAGCTCTGGGGCCAACGTCCTGACTTTC. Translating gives CASSIQSSGANVLTF.

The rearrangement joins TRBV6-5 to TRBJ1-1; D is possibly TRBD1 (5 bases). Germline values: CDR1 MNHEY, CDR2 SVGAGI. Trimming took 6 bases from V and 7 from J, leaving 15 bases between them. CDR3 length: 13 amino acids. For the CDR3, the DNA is TGTGCCAGCAGCTATACCCGGGGCGTTGAAGCTTTCTTT. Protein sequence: CASSYTRGVEAFF.

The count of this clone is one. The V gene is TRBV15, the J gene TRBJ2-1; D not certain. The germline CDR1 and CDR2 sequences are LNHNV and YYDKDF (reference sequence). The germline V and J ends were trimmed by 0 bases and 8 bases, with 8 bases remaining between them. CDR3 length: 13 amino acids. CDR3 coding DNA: TGTGCCACCAGCAGAGATTTGTTCGATGAGCAGTTCTTC. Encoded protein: CATSRDLFDEQFF.

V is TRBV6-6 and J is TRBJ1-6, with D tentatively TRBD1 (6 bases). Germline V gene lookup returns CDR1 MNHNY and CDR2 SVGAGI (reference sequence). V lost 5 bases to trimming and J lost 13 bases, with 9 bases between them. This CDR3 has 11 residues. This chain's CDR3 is CASSRQEPLHF. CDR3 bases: TGTGCCAGCAGTCGACAGGAGCCCCTCCACTTT.

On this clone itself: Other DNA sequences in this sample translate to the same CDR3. This chain's CDR3 is CASSIRQGNQPQHF. The CDR3 DNA reads TGTGCCAGTAGTATTCGGCAGGGCAATCAGCCCCAGCATTTT. The V call is TRBV19, the J call TRBJ1-5; D gene ambiguous. Trimming left V 3 bases short and J 2 bases short, with 8 bases between. This CDR3 spans 14 amino acids. Germline V gives CDR1 LNHDA, CDR2 SQIVND (reference sequence).

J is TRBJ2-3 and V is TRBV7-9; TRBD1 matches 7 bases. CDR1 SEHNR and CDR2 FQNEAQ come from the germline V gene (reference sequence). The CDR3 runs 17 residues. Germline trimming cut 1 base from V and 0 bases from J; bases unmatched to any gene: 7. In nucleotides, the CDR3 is TGTGCCAGCAGCTTAGTGACCGGGACAGATAGCACAGATACGCAGTATTTT. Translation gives CASSLVTGTDSTDTQYF.

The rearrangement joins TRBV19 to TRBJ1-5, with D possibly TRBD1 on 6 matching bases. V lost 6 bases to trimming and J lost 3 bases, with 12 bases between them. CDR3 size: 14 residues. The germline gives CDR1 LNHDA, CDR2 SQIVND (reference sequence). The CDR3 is CASSMTGFNQPQHF. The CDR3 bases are TGTGCCAGTAGCATGACAGGATTCAATCAGCCCCAGCATTTT.

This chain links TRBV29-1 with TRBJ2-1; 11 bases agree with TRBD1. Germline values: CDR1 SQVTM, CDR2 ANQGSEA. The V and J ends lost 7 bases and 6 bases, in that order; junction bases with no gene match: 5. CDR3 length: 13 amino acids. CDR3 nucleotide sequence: TGCAGCGCCGGACAGGGGGCGGGCAATGAGCAGTTCTTC. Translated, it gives CSAGQGAGNEQFF.

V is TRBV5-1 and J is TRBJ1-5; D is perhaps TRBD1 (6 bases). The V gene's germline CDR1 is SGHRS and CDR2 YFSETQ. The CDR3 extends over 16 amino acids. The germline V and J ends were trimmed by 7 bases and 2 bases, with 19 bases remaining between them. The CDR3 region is CASPVQRGDGNQPQHF. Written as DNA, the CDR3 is TGCGCCAGCCCTGTCCAAAGGGGGGATGGCAATCAGCCCCAGCATTTT.

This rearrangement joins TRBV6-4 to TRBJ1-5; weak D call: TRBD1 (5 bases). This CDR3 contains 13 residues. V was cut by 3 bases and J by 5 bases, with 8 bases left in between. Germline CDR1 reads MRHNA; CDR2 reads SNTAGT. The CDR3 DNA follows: TGTGCCAGCAGTGAAGACAGTGATCAGCCCCAGCATTTT. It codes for CASSEDSDQPQHF.

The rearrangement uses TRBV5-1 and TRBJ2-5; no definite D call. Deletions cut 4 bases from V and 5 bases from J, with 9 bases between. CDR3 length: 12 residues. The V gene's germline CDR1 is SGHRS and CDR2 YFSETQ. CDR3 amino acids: CASSPLGETQYF. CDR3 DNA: TGCGCCAGCAGCCCTCTGGGGGAGACCCAGTACTTC.

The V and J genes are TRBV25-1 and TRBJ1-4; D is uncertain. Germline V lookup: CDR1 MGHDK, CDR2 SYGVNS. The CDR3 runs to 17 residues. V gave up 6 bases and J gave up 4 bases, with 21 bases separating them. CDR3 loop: CASSEGLVAQRNEKLFF. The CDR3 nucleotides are TGTGCCAGCAGCGAAGGACTAGTAGCACAGCGTAATGAAAAACTGTTTTTT. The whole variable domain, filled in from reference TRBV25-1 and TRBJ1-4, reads EADIYQTPRYLVIGTGKKITLECSQTMGHDKMYWYQQDPGMELHLIHYSYGVNSTEKGDLSSESTVSRIRTEHFPLTLESARPSHTSQYLCASSEGLVAQRNEKLFFGSGTQLSVL.

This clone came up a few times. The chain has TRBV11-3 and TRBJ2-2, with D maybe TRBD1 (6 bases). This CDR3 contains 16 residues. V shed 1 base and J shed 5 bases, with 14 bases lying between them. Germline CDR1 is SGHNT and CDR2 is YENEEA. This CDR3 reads CASSLGQGSSTGELFF. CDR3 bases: TGTGCCAGCAGCTTAGGGCAGGGGTCGAGTACCGGGGAGCTGTTTTTT.

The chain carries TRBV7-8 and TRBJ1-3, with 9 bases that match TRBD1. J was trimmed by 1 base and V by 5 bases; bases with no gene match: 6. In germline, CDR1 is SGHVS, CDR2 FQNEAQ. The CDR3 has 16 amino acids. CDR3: CASSVQGAPSGNTIYF. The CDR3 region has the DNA TGTGCCAGCAGCGTACAGGGGGCGCCGTCTGGAAACACCATATATTTT.

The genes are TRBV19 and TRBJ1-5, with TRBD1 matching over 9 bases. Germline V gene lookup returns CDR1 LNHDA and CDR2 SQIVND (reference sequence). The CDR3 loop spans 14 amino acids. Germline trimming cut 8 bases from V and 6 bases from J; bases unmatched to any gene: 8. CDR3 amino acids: CASLEQGAGQPQHF. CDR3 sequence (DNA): TGTGCCAGTCTTGAACAGGGGGCCGGTCAGCCCCAGCATTTT.

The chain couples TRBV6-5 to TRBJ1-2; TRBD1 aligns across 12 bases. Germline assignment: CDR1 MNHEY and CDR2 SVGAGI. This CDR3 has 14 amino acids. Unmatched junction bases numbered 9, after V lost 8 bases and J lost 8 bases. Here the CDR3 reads CASRGTGGWGGYTF. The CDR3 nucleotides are TGTGCCAGCCGGGGGACAGGGGGCTGGGGCGGCTACACCTTC.

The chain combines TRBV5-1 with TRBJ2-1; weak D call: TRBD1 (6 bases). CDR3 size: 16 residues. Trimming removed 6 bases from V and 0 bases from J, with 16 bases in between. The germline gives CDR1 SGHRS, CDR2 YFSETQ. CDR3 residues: CASTPNTGSSYNEQFF. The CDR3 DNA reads TGCGCCAGCACCCCTAACACAGGGAGCTCCTACAATGAGCAGTTCTTC.

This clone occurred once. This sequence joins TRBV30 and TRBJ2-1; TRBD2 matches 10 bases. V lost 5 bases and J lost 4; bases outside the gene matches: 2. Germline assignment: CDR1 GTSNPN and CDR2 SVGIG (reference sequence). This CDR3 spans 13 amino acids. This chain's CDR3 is CAWSSGGYNEQFF. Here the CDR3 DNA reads TGTGCCTGGTCTAGCGGGGGTTACAATGAGCAGTTCTTC.

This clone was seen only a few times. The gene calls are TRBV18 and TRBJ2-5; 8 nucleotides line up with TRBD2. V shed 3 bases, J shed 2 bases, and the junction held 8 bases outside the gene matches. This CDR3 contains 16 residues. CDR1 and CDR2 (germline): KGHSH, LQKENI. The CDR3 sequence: CASSPTSARLQETQYF. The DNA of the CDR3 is TGTGCCAGCTCACCGACTAGCGCCCGTTTACAAGAGACCCAGTACTTC.

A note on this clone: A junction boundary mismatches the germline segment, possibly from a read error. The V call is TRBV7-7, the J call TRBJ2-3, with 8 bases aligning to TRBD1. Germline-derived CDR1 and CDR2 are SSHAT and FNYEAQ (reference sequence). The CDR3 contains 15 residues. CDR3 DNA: TGTGCTAGCAGCTTGACAGGGGCAGGCACAGATACGCAGTATTTT. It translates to CASSLTGAGTDTQYF.

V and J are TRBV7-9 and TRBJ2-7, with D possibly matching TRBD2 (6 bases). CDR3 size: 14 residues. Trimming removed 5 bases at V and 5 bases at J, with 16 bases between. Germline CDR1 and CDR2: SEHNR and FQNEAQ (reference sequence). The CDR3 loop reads CASSPQRGGHEQYF. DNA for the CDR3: TGTGCCAGCAGCCCTCAAAGGGGAGGCCACGAGCAGTACTTC. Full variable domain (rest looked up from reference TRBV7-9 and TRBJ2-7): DTGVSQNPRHKITKRGQNVTFRCDPISEHNRLYWYRQTLGQGPEFLTYFQNEAQLEKSRLLSDRFSAERPKGSFSTLEIQRTEQGDSAMYLCASSPQRGGHEQYFGPGTRLTVT.